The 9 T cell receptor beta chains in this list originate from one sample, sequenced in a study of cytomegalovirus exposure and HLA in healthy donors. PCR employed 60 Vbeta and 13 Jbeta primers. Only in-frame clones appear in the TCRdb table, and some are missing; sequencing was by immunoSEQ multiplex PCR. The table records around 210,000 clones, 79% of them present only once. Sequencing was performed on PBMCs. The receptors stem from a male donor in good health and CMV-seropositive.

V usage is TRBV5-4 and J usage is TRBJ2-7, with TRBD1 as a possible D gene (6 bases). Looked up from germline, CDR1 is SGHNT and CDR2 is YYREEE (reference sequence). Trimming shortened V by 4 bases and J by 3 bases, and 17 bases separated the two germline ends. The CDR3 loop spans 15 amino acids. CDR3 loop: CASSLERDTFYEQYF. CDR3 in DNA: TGTGCCAGCAGCCTGGAACGGGACACTTTCTACGAGCAGTACTTC.

CDR3 sequence: CASSLGAGGNTGELFF. As DNA, the CDR3 is TGTGCCAGCAGCTTAGGAGCGGGAGGGAACACCGGGGAGCTGTTTTTT. The V and J genes are TRBV11-3 and TRBJ2-2; 9 bases fit TRBD2. The trim removed 1 base at V and 1 base at J, leaving 1 base unmatched. Germline V gives CDR1 SGHNT, CDR2 YENEEA. The CDR3 is 16 residues long.

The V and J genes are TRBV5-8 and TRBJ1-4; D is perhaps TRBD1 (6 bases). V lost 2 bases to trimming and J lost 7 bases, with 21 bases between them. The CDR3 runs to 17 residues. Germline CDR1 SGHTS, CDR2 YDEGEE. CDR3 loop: CASSLGQTAWLSEKLFF. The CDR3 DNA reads TGTGCCAGCAGCTTAGGACAGACGGCATGGTTGTCTGAAAAACTGTTTTTT.

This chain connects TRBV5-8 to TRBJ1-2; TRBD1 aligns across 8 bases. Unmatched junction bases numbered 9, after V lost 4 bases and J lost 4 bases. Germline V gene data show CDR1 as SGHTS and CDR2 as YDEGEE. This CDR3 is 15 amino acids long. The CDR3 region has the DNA TGTGCCAGCAGCCCGGACAGGGCAAACACCTATGGCTACACCTTC. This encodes CASSPDRANTYGYTF. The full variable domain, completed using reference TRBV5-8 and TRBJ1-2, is EAGVTQSPTHLIKTRGQQATLRCSPISGHTSVYWYQQALGLGLQFLLWYDEGEERNRGNFPPRFSGRQFPNYSSELNVNALELEDSALYLCASSPDRANTYGYTFGSGTRLTVV.

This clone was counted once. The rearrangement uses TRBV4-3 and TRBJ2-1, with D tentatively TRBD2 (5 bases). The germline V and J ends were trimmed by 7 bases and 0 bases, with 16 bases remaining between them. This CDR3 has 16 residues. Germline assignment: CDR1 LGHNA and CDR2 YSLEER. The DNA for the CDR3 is TGCGCCAGCAAAAATGGGCGGGCAAGCTCCTACAATGAGCAGTTCTTC. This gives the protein CASKNGRASSYNEQFF.

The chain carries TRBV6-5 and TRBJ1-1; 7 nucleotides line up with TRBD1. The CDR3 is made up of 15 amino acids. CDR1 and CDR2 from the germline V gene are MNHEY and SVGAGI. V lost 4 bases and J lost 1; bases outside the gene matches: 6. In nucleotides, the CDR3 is TGTGCCAGCAGTTTTTACAGGGGCAAGAACACTGAAGCTTTCTTT. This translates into CASSFYRGKNTEAFF.

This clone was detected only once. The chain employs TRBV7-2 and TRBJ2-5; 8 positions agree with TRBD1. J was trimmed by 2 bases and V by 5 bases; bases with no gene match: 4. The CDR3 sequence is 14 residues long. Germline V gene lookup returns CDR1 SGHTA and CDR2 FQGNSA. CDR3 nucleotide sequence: TGTGCCAGCAGCGTCGGACAGGGTCAAGAGACCCAGTACTTC. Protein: CASSVGQGQETQYF.

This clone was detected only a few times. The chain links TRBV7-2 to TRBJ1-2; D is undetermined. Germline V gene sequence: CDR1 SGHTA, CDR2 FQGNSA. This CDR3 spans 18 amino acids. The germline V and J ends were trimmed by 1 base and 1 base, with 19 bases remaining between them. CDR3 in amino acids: CASSLVGSTSTYNYGYTF. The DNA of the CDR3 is TGTGCCAGCAGCTTAGTGGGCAGCACTTCCACTTATAACTATGGCTACACCTTC.

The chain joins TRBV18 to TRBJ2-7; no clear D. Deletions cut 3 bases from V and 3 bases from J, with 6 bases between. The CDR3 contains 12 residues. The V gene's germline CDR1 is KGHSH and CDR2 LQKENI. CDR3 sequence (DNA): TGTGCCAGCTCACCCCCGGGCTACGAGCAGTACTTC. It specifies CASSPPGYEQYF.